This TCR beta chain was sequenced in a study of CD8 T cells in ankylosing spondylitis. General study findings and limits: A TCR beta motif made of about 8 highly homologous variants seemed typical of ankylosing spondylitis blood.

Using its own MiXCR run on the 5' RACE reads, TCRdb lists one record per CDR3 protein. Among roughly 130,000 distinct CDR3 sequences, 9.3% were seen once, and the ten largest hold 2.5% to 3.5%. This clonotype was recorded many times. As yet, its antigen is unknown. Trimming cost V 3 bases and J 5 bases; bases outside gene matches: 8. CDR1 and CDR2 from the germline V gene are SEHNR and FQNEAQ (reference sequence). This CDR3 has 15 residues. This receptor was obtained from a male donor with ankylosing spondylitis or in good health (not recorded which). The sample was blood, either unsorted or a sorted T cell fraction (not recorded which). The V call is TRBV7-9, the J call TRBJ2-3; 7 bases fit TRBD2. The CDR3 nucleotides read TGTGCCAGCAGCTTGACTAGCAGCGGCCGAGATACGCAGTATTTT. Residues: CASSLTSSGRDTQYF.